This is a list of T cell receptor beta chains from one sample in a study of STAT5B mutations in CD4+ large granular lymphocyte leukemia. Clones were read by immunoSEQ multiplex PCR, and TCRdb kept only the in-frame ones, dropping some. The table lists about 38,000 clones, about 82% of them singletons. Sequencing was performed on CD4+ T cells from blood buffy coats. The receptors shown here come from a human donor in good health. CDR3s include the opening cysteine and the closing phenylalanine or tryptophan. Each record gives: J gene, D gene, clone size, V gene, CDR3 DNA, CDR3 protein. A D gene is named only where the DNA matches it firmly. Clone sizes are given selectively: once, few, many, or a class where the clone is expanded.

j_call: TRBJ2-3; d_call: TRBD2; clone_size: -; v_call: TRBV11-1; cdr3_nt: TGTGCCAGCAGCTTTGACGGGGGACTAGCGGGGGGCACAGATACGCAGTATTTT; cdr3_aa: CASSFDGGLAGGTDTQYF
j_call: TRBJ1-2; d_call: -; clone_size: -; v_call: TRBV10-3; cdr3_nt: TGTGCCATCTCGGGCCCTGCCTGGGGGGGCTACACCTTC; cdr3_aa: CAISGPAWGGYTF
j_call: TRBJ1-1; d_call: -; clone_size: few; v_call: TRBV30; cdr3_nt: TGTGCCTGGAGTGAGGACTATGAAGCTTTCTTT; cdr3_aa: CAWSEDYEAFF
j_call: TRBJ2-5; d_call: TRBD2; clone_size: -; v_call: TRBV13; cdr3_nt: TGTGCCAGCAGCTTAAGCGGGGGACACCAAGAGACCCAGTACTTC; cdr3_aa: CASSLSGGHQETQYF
j_call: TRBJ2-2; d_call: -; clone_size: once; v_call: TRBV5-1; cdr3_nt: TGCGCCAGCAGCTTCCGACAGATGAACACCGGGGAGCTGTTTTTT; cdr3_aa: CASSFRQMNTGELFF
j_call: TRBJ2-3; d_call: TRBD2; clone_size: -; v_call: TRBV5-1; cdr3_nt: TGCGCCAGCAGCTTGGCTAGCGGGTACGACTTCACAGATACGCAGTATTTT; cdr3_aa: CASSLASGYDFTDTQYF
j_call: TRBJ2-2; d_call: -; clone_size: -; v_call: TRBV10-3; cdr3_nt: TGTGCCATACTCCGGGATTCCCGCGGCACCGGGGAGCTGTTTTTT; cdr3_aa: CAILRDSRGTGELFF
j_call: TRBJ1-1; d_call: TRBD1; clone_size: -; v_call: TRBV5-1; cdr3_nt: TGCGCCAGCAGCTTGCGGACAGGGACGCGGACTGAAGCTTTCTTT; cdr3_aa: CASSLRTGTRTEAFF
j_call: TRBJ1-3; d_call: -; clone_size: -; v_call: TRBV25-1; cdr3_nt: TGTGCCAGCAGTGGGAATGGAAACACCATATATTTT; cdr3_aa: CASSGNGNTIYF
j_call: TRBJ1-5; d_call: -; clone_size: -; v_call: TRBV19; cdr3_nt: TGTGCCAGTAGTCCTCTCACAGGGAGGAAGAATCAGCCCCAGCATTTT; cdr3_aa: CASSPLTGRKNQPQHF
j_call: TRBJ1-5; d_call: -; clone_size: -; v_call: TRBV9; cdr3_nt: TGTGCCAGCAGCGTAGAAGCAGAGAATCAGCCCCAGCATTTT; cdr3_aa: CASSVEAENQPQHF
j_call: TRBJ1-5; d_call: TRBD1; clone_size: -; v_call: TRBV28; cdr3_nt: TGTGCCAGCAGTTATGTTGGGACAGGGGATCAGCCCCAGCATTTT; cdr3_aa: CASSYVGTGDQPQHF
j_call: TRBJ2-5; d_call: TRBD2; clone_size: -; v_call: TRBV29-1; cdr3_nt: TGCAGCGTTTTCTTCCCGGGACTAGCGGGGGGCAAAGGGTACTTC; cdr3_aa: CSVFFPGLAGGKGYF
j_call: TRBJ1-4; d_call: TRBD1; clone_size: -; v_call: TRBV2; cdr3_nt: TGTGCCAGCATGCTAGACAGGGGAATTGAAAAACTGTTTTTT; cdr3_aa: CASMLDRGIEKLFF
j_call: TRBJ2-2; d_call: -; clone_size: -; v_call: TRBV30; cdr3_nt: TGTGCCTGGAGTGTACAAGGAGGGGGCAGCGGGGAGCTGTTTTTT; cdr3_aa: CAWSVQGGGSGELFF
j_call: TRBJ2-3; d_call: TRBD1; clone_size: -; v_call: TRBV18; cdr3_nt: TGTGCCAGCTCACCCCTCCCGACAGGGACGAGCACAGATACGCAGTATTTT; cdr3_aa: CASSPLPTGTSTDTQYF
j_call: TRBJ1-3; d_call: -; clone_size: -; v_call: TRBV10-2; cdr3_nt: TGCGCCAGCTTCGAAGGACTCTCTGGAAACACCATATATTTT; cdr3_aa: CASFEGLSGNTIYF
j_call: TRBJ2-5; d_call: -; clone_size: -; v_call: TRBV11-3; cdr3_nt: TGTGCCAGCAGCCCCGGGGCACGGGCCCAGTACTTC; cdr3_aa: CASSPGARAQYF
j_call: TRBJ2-7; d_call: -; clone_size: -; v_call: TRBV27; cdr3_nt: TGTGCCAGCACCCGGGCCCAGGGCTACGAGCAGTACTTC; cdr3_aa: CASTRAQGYEQYF
j_call: TRBJ1-1; d_call: -; clone_size: -; v_call: TRBV2; cdr3_nt: TGTGCCAGCAGTCGCGACAGGACTGAAGCTTTCTTT; cdr3_aa: CASSRDRTEAFF
j_call: TRBJ1-2; d_call: TRBD1; clone_size: -; v_call: TRBV5-1; cdr3_nt: TGCGCCAGCAGCCCCGAACAGGGGACCTATGGCTACACCTTC; cdr3_aa: CASSPEQGTYGYTF
j_call: TRBJ1-4; d_call: TRBD1; clone_size: -; v_call: TRBV30; cdr3_nt: TGTGCCTGGACCCGAGGGGGCTGGGGTGAAAAACTGTTTTTT; cdr3_aa: CAWTRGGWGEKLFF
j_call: TRBJ2-3; d_call: TRBD1; clone_size: -; v_call: TRBV27; cdr3_nt: TGTGCCAGCAGCCGGGACAGGGGAACAGATACGCAGTATTTT; cdr3_aa: CASSRDRGTDTQYF
j_call: TRBJ1-3; d_call: -; clone_size: -; v_call: TRBV7-2; cdr3_nt: TGTGCCAGCAGCTTAGTTCCCCCTGAAAACACCATATATTTT; cdr3_aa: CASSLVPPENTIYF
j_call: TRBJ1-1; d_call: -; clone_size: -; v_call: TRBV11-3; cdr3_nt: TGTGCCAGCAGCCCGGACGGTTGGAACACTGAAGCTTTCTTT; cdr3_aa: CASSPDGWNTEAFF
j_call: TRBJ2-5; d_call: TRBD1; clone_size: -; v_call: TRBV9; cdr3_nt: TGTGCCAGCAGCGTAGACGTGACAGGGGGTATAGAGACCCAGTACTTC; cdr3_aa: CASSVDVTGGIETQYF
j_call: TRBJ2-3; d_call: TRBD2; clone_size: once; v_call: TRBV9; cdr3_nt: TGTGCCAGCAGCGTCTCTAGCGGTCCTAGCACAGATACGCAGTATTTT; cdr3_aa: CASSVSSGPSTDTQYF
j_call: TRBJ2-7; d_call: TRBD1; clone_size: -; v_call: TRBV5-4; cdr3_nt: TGTGCCAGCAGTAGAGACAGGGGGGGAGAGCAGTACTTC; cdr3_aa: CASSRDRGGEQYF
j_call: TRBJ2-1; d_call: -; clone_size: once; v_call: TRBV19; cdr3_nt: TGTGCCAGTACCCACGGGGCGCCCACCTACAATGAGCAGTTCTTC; cdr3_aa: CASTHGAPTYNEQFF
j_call: TRBJ2-4; d_call: TRBD1; clone_size: -; v_call: TRBV10-1; cdr3_nt: TGCGCCAGCAGTGAGTCAAGACAGGGAGCCAAAAACATTCAGTACTTC; cdr3_aa: CASSESRQGAKNIQYF
j_call: TRBJ2-5; d_call: -; clone_size: -; v_call: TRBV5-1; cdr3_nt: TGCGCCAGCAGCTTCGGGGGCCAAGAGACCCAGTACTTC; cdr3_aa: CASSFGGQETQYF
j_call: TRBJ1-6; d_call: -; clone_size: -; v_call: TRBV5-1; cdr3_nt: TGCGCCAGCAGCCCGGGGACACCTCCGAATTCACCCCTCCACTTT; cdr3_aa: CASSPGTPPNSPLHF
j_call: TRBJ1-4; d_call: TRBD1; clone_size: once; v_call: TRBV2; cdr3_nt: TGTGCCAGCAGTGAATCTAGGGGGCTTGGAACTAATGAAAAACTGTTTTTT; cdr3_aa: CASSESRGLGTNEKLFF
j_call: TRBJ1-2; d_call: -; clone_size: -; v_call: TRBV11-2; cdr3_nt: TGTGCCAGCAGCTTAGATTGGGGGGATCGCTATGGCTACACCTTC; cdr3_aa: CASSLDWGDRYGYTF
j_call: TRBJ2-5; d_call: -; clone_size: -; v_call: TRBV5-1; cdr3_nt: TGCGCCAGCAGCTTGGCCTCAGGGATCCAAGAGACCCAGTACTTC; cdr3_aa: CASSLASGIQETQYF
j_call: TRBJ1-3; d_call: -; clone_size: -; v_call: TRBV6-5; cdr3_nt: TGTGCCAGCAGTTACCGGGGGGTTTCTGGAAACACCATATATTTT; cdr3_aa: CASSYRGVSGNTIYF
j_call: TRBJ2-5; d_call: TRBD1; clone_size: -; v_call: TRBV7-9; cdr3_nt: TGTGCCAGCAGCTCGGACAGGGGGACCCTCGGGCAGTACTTC; cdr3_aa: CASSSDRGTLGQYF
j_call: TRBJ1-2; d_call: -; clone_size: -; v_call: TRBV5-1; cdr3_nt: TGCGCCAGCAGCTTGGGACCGGGACAAGATGGCTACACCTTC; cdr3_aa: CASSLGPGQDGYTF
j_call: TRBJ2-1; d_call: TRBD2; clone_size: -; v_call: TRBV5-1; cdr3_nt: TGCGCCAGCAGCCCCTTGGCGGGAGGGCTTAACAATGAGCAGTTCTTC; cdr3_aa: CASSPLAGGLNNEQFF
j_call: TRBJ1-4; d_call: -; clone_size: -; v_call: TRBV29-1; cdr3_nt: TGCAGCGGGGGGGTGACTAATGAAAAACTGTTTTTT; cdr3_aa: CSGGVTNEKLFF
j_call: TRBJ1-2; d_call: TRBD1; clone_size: -; v_call: TRBV6-6; cdr3_nt: TGTGCCAGCAACACGGGACAGGGAAGTGGCTACACCTTC; cdr3_aa: CASNTGQGSGYTF
j_call: TRBJ2-5; d_call: -; clone_size: -; v_call: TRBV29-1; cdr3_nt: TGCAGCGCCCGGACAGTCGAAGAGACCCAGTACTTC; cdr3_aa: CSARTVEETQYF